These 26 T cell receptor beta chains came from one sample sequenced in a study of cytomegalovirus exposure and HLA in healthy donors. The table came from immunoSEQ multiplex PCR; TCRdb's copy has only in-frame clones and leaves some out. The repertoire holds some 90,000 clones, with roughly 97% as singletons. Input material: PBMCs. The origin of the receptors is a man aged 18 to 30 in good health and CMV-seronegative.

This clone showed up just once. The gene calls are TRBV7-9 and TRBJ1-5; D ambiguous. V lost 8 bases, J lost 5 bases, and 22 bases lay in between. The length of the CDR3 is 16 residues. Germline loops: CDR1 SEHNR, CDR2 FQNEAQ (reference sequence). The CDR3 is CASSPSMEETDQPQHF. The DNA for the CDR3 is TGTGCCAGCTCCCCGTCCATGGAGGAGACCGATCAGCCCCAGCATTTT.

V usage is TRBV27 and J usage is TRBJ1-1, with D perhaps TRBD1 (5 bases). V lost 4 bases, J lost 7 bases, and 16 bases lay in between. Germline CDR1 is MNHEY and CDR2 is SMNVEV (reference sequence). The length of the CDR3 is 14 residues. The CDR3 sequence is CASSYGQGRVEAFF. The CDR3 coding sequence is TGTGCCAGCAGTTACGGGCAGGGTAGGGTTGAAGCTTTCTTT.

CDR3 sequence reads: CAWTLPGLGGGRNQPQHF. DNA of the CDR3: TGTGCCTGGACCCTCCCCGGATTGGGAGGGGGGCGCAATCAGCCCCAGCATTTT. The chain recombines TRBV30 with TRBJ1-5; the D gene is possibly TRBD1 (6 bases). V was trimmed by 4 bases and J by 2 bases, leaving 24 bases between them. CDR3 size: 18 residues. Looked up from germline, CDR1 is GTSNPN and CDR2 is SVGIG (reference sequence).

The CDR3: CASRRDRSREHDVDTQYF. CDR3 coding DNA: TGTGCCAGCAGACGAGACCGCTCGCGGGAACATGATGTAGATACGCAGTATTTT. The chain couples TRBV7-8 to TRBJ2-3, with D maybe TRBD2 (6 bases). Germline loops: CDR1 SGHVS, CDR2 FQNEAQ. V gave up 6 bases and J gave up 5 bases, with 27 bases separating them. The CDR3 contains 18 residues.

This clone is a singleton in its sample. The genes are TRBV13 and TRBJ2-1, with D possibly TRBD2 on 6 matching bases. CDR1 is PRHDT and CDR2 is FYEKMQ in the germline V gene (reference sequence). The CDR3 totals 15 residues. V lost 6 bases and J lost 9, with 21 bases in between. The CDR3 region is CASSPARDSKGEQFF. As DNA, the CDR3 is TGTGCCAGCAGTCCAGCCCGGGACTCAAAGGGTGAGCAGTTCTTC.

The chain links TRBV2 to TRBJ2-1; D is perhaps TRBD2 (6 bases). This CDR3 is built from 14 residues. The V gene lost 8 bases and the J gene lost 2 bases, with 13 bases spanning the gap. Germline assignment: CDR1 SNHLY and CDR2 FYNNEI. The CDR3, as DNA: TGTGCCAGCGGAGGGGCGGGGACCTACAATGAGCAGTTCTTC. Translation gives CASGGAGTYNEQFF.

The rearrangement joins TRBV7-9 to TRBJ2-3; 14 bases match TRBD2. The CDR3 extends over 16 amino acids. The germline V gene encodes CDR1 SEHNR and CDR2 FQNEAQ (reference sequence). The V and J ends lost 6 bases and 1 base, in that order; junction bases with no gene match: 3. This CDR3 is CASRWGLAGGTDTQYF. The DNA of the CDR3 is TGTGCCAGCAGATGGGGACTAGCGGGAGGCACAGATACGCAGTATTTT.

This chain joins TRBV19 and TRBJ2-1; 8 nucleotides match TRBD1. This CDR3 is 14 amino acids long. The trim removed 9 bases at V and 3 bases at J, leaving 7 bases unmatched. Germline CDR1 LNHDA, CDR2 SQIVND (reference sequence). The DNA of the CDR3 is TGTGCCAGCAGGACAGGGAGCAACTACAATGAGCAGTTCTTC. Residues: CASRTGSNYNEQFF. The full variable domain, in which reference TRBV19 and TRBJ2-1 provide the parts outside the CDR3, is DGGITQSPKYLFRKEGQNVTLSCEQNLNHDAMYWYRQDPGQGLRLIYYSQIVNDFQKGDIAEGYSVSREKKESFPLTVTSAQKNPTAFYLCASRTGSNYNEQFFGPGTRLTVL.

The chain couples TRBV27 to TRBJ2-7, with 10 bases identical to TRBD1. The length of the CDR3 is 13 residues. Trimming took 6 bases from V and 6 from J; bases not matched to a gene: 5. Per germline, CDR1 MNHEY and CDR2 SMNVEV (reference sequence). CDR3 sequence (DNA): TGTGCCAGCAGACCGGGACAGGGGTTCGAGCAGTACGTC. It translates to CASRPGQGFEQYV.

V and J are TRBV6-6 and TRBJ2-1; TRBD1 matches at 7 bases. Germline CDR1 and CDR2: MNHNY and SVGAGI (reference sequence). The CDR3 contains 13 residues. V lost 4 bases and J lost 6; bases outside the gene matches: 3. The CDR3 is CASSFDRVNEQFF. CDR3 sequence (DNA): TGTGCCAGCAGTTTCGACAGGGTCAATGAGCAGTTCTTC.

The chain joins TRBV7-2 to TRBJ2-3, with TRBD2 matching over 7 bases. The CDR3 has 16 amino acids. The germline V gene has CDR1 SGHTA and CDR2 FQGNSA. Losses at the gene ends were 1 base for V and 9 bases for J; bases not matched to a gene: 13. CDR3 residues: CASSLGASGPRRTQYF. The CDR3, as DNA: TGTGCCAGCAGCTTAGGTGCTAGCGGCCCGAGGCGGACGCAGTATTTT.

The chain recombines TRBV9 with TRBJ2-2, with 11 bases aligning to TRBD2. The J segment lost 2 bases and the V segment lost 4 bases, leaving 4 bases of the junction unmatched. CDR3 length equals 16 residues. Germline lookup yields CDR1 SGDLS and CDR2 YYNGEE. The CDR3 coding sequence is TGTGCCAGCAGCTCCGGGACTAGCGGCAACACCGGGGAGCTGTTTTTT. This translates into CASSSGTSGNTGELFF.

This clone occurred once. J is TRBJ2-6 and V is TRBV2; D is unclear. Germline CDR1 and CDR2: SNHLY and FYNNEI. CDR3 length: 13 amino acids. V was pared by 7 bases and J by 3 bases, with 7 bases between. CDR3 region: CASTSGGANVLTF. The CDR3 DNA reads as TGTGCCAGCACCTCCGGTGGGGCCAACGTCCTGACTTTC.

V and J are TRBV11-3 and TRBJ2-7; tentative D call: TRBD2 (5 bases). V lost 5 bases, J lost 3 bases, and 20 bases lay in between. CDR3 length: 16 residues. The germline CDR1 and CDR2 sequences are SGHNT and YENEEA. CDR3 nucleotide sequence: TGTGCCAGCAGCCCCAACGGACTCAGACCTTTCTACGAGCAGTACTTC. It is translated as CASSPNGLRPFYEQYF.

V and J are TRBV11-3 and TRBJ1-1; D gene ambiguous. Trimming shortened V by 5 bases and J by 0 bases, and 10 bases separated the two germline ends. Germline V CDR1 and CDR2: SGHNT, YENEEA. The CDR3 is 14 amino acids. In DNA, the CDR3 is TGTGCCAGCAGCCACGGCGGCATGAACACTGAAGCTTTCTTT. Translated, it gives CASSHGGMNTEAFF.

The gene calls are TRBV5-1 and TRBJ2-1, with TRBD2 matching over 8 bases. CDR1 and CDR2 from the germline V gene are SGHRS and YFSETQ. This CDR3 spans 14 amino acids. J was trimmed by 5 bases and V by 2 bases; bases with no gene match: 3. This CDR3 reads CASSFSGTNNEQFF. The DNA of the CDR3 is TGCGCCAGCAGCTTTAGCGGGACAAACAATGAGCAGTTCTTC. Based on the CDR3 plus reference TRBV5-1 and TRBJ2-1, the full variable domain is KAGVTQTPRYLIKTRGQQVTLSCSPISGHRSVSWYQQTPGQGLQFLFEYFSETQRNKGNFPGRFSGRQFSNSRSEMNVSTLELGDSALYLCASSFSGTNNEQFFGPGTRLTVL.

The CDR3 DNA reads TGCAGTGCTAGCCTTACCTACGAGCAGTACTTC. Translating it yields CSASLTYEQYF. V is TRBV20-1 and J is TRBJ2-7; D is unresolved. The germline V gene encodes CDR1 DFQATT and CDR2 SNEGSKA (reference sequence). This CDR3 spans 11 amino acids. Trimming left V 3 bases short and J 2 bases short, with 5 bases between.

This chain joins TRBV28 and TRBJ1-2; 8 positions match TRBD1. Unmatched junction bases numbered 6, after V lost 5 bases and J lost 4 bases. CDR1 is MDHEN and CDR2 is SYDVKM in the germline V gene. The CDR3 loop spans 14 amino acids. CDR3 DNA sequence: TGTGCCAGCAGTCGAGGACAGGGAGTCTATGGCTACACCTTC. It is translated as CASSRGQGVYGYTF.

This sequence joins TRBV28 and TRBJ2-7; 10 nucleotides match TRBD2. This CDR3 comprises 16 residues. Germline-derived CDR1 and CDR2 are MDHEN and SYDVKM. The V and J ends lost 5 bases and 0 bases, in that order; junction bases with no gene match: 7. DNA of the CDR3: TGTGCCAGCAGTGTTTTACTAGCGGGAAGCTCCTACGAGCAGTACTTC. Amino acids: CASSVLLAGSSYEQYF.

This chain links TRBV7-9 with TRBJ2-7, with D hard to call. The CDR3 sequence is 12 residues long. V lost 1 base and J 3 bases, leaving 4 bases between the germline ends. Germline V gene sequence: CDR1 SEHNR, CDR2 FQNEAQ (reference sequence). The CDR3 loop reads CASSLVSYEQYF. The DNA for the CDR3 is TGTGCCAGCAGCTTAGTTAGCTACGAGCAGTACTTC.

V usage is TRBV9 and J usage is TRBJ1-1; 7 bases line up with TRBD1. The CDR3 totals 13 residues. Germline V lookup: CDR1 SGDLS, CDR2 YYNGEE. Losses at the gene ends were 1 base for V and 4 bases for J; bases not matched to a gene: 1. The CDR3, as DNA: TGTGCCAGCAGCGTATCAGGGGGCACTGAAGCTTTCTTT. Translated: CASSVSGGTEAFF.

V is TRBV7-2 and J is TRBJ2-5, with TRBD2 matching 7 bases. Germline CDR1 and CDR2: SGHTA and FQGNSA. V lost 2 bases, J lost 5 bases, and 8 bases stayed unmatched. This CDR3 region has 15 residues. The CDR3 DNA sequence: TGTGCCAGCAGCTTATTGGCGGGAGTTCTGGAGACCCAGTACTTC. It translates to CASSLLAGVLETQYF.

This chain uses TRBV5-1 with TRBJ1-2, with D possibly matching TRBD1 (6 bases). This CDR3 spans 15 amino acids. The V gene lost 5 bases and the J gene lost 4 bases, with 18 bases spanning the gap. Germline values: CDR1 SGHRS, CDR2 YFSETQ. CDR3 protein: CASSPRTETTYGYTF. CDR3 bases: TGCGCCAGCAGTCCGCGGACAGAGACGACCTATGGCTACACCTTC.

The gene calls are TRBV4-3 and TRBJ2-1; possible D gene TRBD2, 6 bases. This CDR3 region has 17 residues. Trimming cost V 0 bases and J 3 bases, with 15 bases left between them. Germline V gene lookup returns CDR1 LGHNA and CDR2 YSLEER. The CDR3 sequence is CASSQDRAAGNYNEQFF. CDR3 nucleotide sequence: TGCGCCAGCAGCCAAGATCGAGCCGCGGGGAACTACAATGAGCAGTTCTTC.

CDR3 loop: CASSDRLAGNNEQFF. CDR3 DNA sequence: TGCGCCAGCAGTGATAGGCTAGCGGGAAACAATGAGCAGTTCTTC. The rearrangement uses TRBV10-2 and TRBJ2-1, with 9 nucleotides matching TRBD2. The CDR3 consists of 15 residues. J gave up 5 bases and V 3 bases, and 5 bases lay outside the gene matches. Germline values: CDR1 WSHSY, CDR2 SAAADI.

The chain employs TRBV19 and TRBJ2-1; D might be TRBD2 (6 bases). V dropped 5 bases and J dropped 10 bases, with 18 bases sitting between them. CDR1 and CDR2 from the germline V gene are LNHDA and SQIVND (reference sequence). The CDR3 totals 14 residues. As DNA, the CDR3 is TGTGCCAGTAGTGATAGCGGCCTACGATGGGAGCAGTTCTTC. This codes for CASSDSGLRWEQFF.